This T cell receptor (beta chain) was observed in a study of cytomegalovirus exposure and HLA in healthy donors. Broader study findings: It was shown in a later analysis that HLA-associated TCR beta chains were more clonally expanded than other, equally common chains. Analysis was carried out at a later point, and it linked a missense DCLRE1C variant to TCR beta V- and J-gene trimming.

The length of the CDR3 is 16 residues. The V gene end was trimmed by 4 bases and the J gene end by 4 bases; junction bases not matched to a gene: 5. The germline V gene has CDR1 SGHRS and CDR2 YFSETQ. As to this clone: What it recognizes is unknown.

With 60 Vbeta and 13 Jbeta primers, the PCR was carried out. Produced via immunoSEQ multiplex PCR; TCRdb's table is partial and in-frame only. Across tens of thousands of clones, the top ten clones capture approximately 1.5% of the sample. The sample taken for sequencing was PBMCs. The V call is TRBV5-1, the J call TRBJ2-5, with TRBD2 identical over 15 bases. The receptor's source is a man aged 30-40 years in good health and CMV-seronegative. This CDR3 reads CASSPGTSGRRETQYF. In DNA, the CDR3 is TGCGCCAGCAGCCCGGGGACTAGCGGGAGGAGAGAGACCCAGTACTTC.